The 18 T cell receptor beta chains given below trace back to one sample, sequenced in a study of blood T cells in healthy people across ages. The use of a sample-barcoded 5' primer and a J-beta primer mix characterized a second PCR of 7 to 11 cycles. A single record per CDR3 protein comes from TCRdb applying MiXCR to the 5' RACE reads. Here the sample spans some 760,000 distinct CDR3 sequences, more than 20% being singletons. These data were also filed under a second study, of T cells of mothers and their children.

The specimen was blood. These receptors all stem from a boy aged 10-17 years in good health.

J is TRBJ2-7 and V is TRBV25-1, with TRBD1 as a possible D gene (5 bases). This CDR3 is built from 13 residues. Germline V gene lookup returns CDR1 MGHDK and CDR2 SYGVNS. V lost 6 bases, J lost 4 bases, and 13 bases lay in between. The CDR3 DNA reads TGTGCCAGCAGAACCACCGACAGATACGAGCAGTACTTC. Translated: CASRTTDRYEQYF.

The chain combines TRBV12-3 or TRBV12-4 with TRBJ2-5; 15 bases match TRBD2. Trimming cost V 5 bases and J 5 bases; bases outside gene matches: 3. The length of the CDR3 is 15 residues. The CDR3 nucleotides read TGTGCCAGCAGTGGACTAGCGGGGGGGCTTGAGACCCAGTACTTC. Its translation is CASSGLAGGLETQYF.

CDR3 residues: CSARGTSGSSYNEQFF. In DNA, the CDR3 is TGCAGTGCTAGAGGGACTAGCGGGAGCTCCTACAATGAGCAGTTCTTC. This chain joins TRBV20-1 and TRBJ2-1, with TRBD2 matching over 13 bases. Germline CDR1 reads DFQATT; CDR2 reads SNEGSKA (reference sequence). The V gene end was trimmed by 1 base and the J gene end by 0 bases; junction bases not matched to a gene: 0. The CDR3 runs 16 residues.

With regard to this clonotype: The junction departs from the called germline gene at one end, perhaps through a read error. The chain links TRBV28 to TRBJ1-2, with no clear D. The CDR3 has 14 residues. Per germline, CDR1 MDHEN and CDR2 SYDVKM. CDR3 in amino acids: CAGSFWDVNYGYTF. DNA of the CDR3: TGTGCCGGCAGTTTCTGGGATGTGAACTATGGCTACACCTTC.

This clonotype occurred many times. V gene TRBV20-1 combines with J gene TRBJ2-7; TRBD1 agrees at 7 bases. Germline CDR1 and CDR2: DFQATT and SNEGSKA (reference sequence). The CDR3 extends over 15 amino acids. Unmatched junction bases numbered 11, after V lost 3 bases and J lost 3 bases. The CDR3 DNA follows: TGCAGTGCTAGGAGGGACAGCAGTTATGGCTACGAGCAGTACTTC. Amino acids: CSARRDSSYGYEQYF.

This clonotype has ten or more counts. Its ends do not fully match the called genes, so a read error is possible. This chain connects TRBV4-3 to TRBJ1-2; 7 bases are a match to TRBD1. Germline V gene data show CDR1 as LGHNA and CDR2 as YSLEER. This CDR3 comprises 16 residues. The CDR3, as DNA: TGCGTCAGCAGCCAAGATCAAAGGGGGCTTGTTTTCGGCTACACCTTC. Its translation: CVSSQDQRGLVFGYTF.

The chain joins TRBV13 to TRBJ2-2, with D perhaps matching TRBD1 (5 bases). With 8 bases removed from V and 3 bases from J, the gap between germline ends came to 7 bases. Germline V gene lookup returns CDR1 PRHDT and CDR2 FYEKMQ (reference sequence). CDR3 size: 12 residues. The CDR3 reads CASQQDTGELFF. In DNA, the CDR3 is TGTGCCAGCCAACAGGACACCGGGGAGCTGTTTTTT.

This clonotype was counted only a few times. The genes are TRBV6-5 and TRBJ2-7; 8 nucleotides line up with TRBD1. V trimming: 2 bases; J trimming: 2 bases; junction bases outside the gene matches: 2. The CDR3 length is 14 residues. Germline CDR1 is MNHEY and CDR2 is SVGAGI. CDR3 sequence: CASSYEQGAYEQYF. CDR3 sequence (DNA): TGTGCCAGCAGTTACGAACAGGGGGCCTACGAGCAGTACTTC.

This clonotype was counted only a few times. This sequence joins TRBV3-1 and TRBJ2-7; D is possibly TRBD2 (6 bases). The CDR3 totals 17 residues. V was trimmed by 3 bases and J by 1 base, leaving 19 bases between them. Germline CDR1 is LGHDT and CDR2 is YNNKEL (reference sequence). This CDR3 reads CASSQGGTEVLSYEQYF. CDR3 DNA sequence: TGTGCCAGCAGCCAGGGGGGTACAGAAGTACTATCCTACGAGCAGTACTTC.

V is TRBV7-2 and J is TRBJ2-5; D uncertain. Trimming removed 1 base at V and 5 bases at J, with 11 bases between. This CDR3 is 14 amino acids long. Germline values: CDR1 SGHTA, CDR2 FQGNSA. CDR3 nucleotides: TGTGCCAGCAGCTTAGACGGCAAAGAGGAGACCCAGTACTTC. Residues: CASSLDGKEETQYF. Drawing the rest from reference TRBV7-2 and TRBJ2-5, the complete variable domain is GAGVSQSPSNKVTEKGKDVELRCDPISGHTALYWYRQSLGQGLEFLIYFQGNSAPDKSGLPSDRFSAERTGGSVSTLTIQRTQQEDSAVYLCASSLDGKEETQYFGPGTRLLVL.

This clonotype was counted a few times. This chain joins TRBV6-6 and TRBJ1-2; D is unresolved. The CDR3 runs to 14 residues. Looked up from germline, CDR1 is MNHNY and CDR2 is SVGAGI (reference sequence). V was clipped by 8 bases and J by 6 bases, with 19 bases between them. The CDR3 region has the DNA TGTGCCAGCGGCCCGGGCTCCAACGTTCATGGCTACACCTTC. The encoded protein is CASGPGSNVHGYTF.

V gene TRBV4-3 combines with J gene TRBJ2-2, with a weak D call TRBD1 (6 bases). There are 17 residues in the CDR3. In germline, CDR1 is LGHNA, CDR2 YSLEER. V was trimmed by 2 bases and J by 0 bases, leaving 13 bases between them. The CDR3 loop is CASSQRQDASNTGELFF. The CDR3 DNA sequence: TGCGCCAGCAGCCAACGACAGGACGCTTCGAACACCGGGGAGCTGTTTTTT.

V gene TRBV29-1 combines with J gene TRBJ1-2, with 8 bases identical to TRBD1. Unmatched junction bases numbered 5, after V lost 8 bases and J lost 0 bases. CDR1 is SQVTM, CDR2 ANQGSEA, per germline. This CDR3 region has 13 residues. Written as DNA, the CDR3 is TGCAGCTCGACAGGGGAAACTAACTATGGCTACACCTTC. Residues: CSSTGETNYGYTF.

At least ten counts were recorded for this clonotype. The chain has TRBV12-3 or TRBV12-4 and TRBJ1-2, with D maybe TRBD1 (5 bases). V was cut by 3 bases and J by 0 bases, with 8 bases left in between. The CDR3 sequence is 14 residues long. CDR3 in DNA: TGTGCCAGCAGTTTTGACAGTTCTAACTATGGCTACACCTTC. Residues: CASSFDSSNYGYTF.

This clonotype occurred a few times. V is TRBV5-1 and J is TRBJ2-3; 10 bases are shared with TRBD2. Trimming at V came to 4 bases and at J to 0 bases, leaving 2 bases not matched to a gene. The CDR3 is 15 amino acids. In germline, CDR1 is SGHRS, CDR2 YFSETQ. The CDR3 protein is CASSILAGSTDTQYF. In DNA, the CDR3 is TGCGCCAGCAGCATACTAGCGGGAAGCACAGATACGCAGTATTTT.

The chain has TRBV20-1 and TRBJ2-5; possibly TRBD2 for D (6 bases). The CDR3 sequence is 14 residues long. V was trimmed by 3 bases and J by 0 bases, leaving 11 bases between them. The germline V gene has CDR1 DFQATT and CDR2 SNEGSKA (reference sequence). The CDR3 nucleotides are TGCAGTGCTAGGGGTCGGGGGTACCAAGAGACCCAGTACTTC. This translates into CSARGRGYQETQYF.

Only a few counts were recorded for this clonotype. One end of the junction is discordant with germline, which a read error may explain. CDR3 loop: CVSASGAGAAYEQYF. In DNA, the CDR3 is TGTGTCAGCGCATCAGGGGCGGGAGCTGCCTACGAGCAGTACTTC. The genes are TRBV27 and TRBJ2-7; maybe TRBD2 (7 bases). The CDR3 consists of 15 residues. Per the germline V gene, CDR1 is MNHEY and CDR2 is SMNVEV (reference sequence).

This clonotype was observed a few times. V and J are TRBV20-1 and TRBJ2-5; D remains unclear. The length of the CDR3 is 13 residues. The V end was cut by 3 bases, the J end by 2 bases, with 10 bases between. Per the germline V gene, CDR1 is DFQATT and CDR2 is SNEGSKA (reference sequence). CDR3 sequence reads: CSASAAVQETQYF. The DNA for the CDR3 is TGCAGTGCTAGCGCGGCAGTACAAGAGACCCAGTACTTC.